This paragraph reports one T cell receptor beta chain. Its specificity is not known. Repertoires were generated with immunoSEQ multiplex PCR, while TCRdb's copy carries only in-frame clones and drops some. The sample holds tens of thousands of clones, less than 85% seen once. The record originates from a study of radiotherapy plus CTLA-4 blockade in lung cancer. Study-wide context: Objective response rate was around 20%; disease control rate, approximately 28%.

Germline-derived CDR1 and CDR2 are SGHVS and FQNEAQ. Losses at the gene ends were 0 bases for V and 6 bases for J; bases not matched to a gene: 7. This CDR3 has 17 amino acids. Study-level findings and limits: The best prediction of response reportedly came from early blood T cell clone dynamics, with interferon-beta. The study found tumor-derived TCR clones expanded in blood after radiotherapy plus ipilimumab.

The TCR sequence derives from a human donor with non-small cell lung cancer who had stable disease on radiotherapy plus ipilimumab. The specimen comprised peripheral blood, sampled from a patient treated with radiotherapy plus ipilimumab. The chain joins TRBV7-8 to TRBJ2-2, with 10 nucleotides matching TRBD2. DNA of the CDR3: TGTGCCAGCAGCTTAGCTTCCGGGACTAGCGTCTCCGGGGAGCTGTTTTTT. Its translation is CASSLASGTSVSGELFF.